The next 23 T cell receptor beta chains were all read from a single sample in a study of T-cell reconstitution after alpha-beta-depleted transplantation in children. The library targeted TCRbeta and was prepared with unique molecular identifiers. MiXCR was run by TCRdb on the PCR reads, yielding one entry per CDR3 protein. The repertoire holds about 870,000 distinct CDR3 sequences, 15% to 20% seen once, with roughly 5% in the top ten. Sequencing used PBMCs, mostly from graft donor cells, obtained 360 days after TCRalphabeta/CD19-depleted stem cell transplant. The receptor source for this set is a male patient younger than 18 who had a stem cell transplant for acute lymphoblastic leukemia, so the T cells may come from the graft donor.

This clonotype was picked up a small number of times. CDR3 in DNA: TGTGCCAGCAGCCAGCGTCAGGGGGGCTCCTACGAGCAGTACTTC. This translates into CASSQRQGGSYEQYF. V is TRBV4-2 and J is TRBJ2-7; D perhaps matches TRBD1 (7 bases). In germline, CDR1 is LGHNA, CDR2 YNFKEQ. This CDR3 spans 15 amino acids. V was clipped by 3 bases and J by 0 bases, with 12 bases between them.

The chain recombines TRBV12-3 or TRBV12-4 with TRBJ2-6; D is unclear. This CDR3 region has 10 residues. The CDR3: CASGANVLTF. In nucleotides, the CDR3 is TGTGCATCTGGGGCCAACGTCCTGACTTTC.

CDR3 sequence reads: CASREGAGELFF. The CDR3 DNA reads TGTGCCAGCAGGGAGGGGGCCGGGGAGCTGTTTTTT. The V call is TRBV9, the J call TRBJ2-2; D might be TRBD1 or TRBD2, each matching 6 bases. CDR1 is SGDLS and CDR2 is YYNGEE in the germline V gene. Trimming stripped 5 bases from V and 6 bases from J, with 8 bases between. This CDR3 has 12 residues.

This clonotype turned up a few times. CDR3 nucleotide sequence: TGCAGTGCCTACCCCGACAGGTTAAGCTCCTACGAGCAGTACTTC. Its translation: CSAYPDRLSSYEQYF. This chain connects TRBV20-1 to TRBJ2-7; a weak D match, TRBD1 (6 bases). Germline CDR1 reads DFQATT; CDR2 reads SNEGSKA (reference sequence). The length of the CDR3 is 15 residues. V was trimmed by 6 bases and J by 0 bases, leaving 18 bases between them.

As regards this clonotype: This may be a read error: a much more frequent sequence differs by one nucleotide. The V call is TRBV12-3 or TRBV12-4, the J call TRBJ2-3, with 7 bases identical to TRBD1. V shed 6 bases, J shed 6 bases, and the junction held 12 bases outside the gene matches. The length of the CDR3 is 15 residues. CDR3 amino acids: CASRAERGQMDTQYF. DNA of the CDR3: TGTGCCAGCAGGGCGGAACGGGGACAGATGGATACGCAGTATTTT.

The rearrangement joins TRBV7-9 to TRBJ2-2; D may match TRBD1 or TRBD2 (6 bases each). V was trimmed by 5 bases and J by 1 base, leaving 11 bases between them. The CDR3 is 15 residues long. In germline, CDR1 is SEHNR, CDR2 FQNEAQ (reference sequence). The DNA of the CDR3 is TGTGCCAGCAGCGCTGGGGGGCTGAACACCGGGGAGCTGTTTTTT. This translates into CASSAGGLNTGELFF.

J is TRBJ2-1 and V is TRBV7-6; D may match TRBD1 or TRBD2 (5 bases each). CDR3 length: 15 residues. Germline CDR1 SGHVS, CDR2 FNYEAQ. V lost 4 bases and J 2 bases, leaving 12 bases between the germline ends. CDR3 DNA: TGTGCCAGCAGCTCGCCGGGACGGACCTACAATGAGCAGTTCTTC. Its protein product is CASSSPGRTYNEQFF.

The chain carries TRBV20-1 and TRBJ2-1; a possible D gene is TRBD2 (7 bases). CDR3 size: 14 residues. CDR1 is DFQATT, CDR2 SNEGSKA, per germline (reference sequence). V lost 6 bases and J 3 bases, leaving 15 bases between the germline ends. CDR3 amino acids: CSARRGGDYNEQFF. The CDR3 region has the DNA TGCAGTGCGCGGAGGGGGGGGGACTACAATGAGCAGTTCTTC.

This clonotype was detected many times. The chain is built from TRBV12-3 or TRBV12-4 and TRBJ2-3; 7 positions agree with TRBD2. The trim removed 3 bases at V and 2 bases at J, leaving 5 bases unmatched. This CDR3 has 15 residues. The CDR3 region is CASSFGGSSTDTQYF. CDR3 nucleotides: TGTGCCAGCAGTTTCGGCGGGAGCTCCACAGATACGCAGTATTTT.

The chain combines TRBV28 with TRBJ1-1, with D possibly being TRBD1 (5 bases). The CDR3 runs to 13 residues. In germline, CDR1 is MDHEN, CDR2 SYDVKM. With 6 bases removed from V and 10 bases from J, the gap between germline ends came to 18 bases. The CDR3, as DNA: TGTGCCAGCAGCGTCGCAGGGAGGGATGGAGCTTTCTTT. Residues: CASSVAGRDGAFF.

This rearrangement joins TRBV24-1 to TRBJ2-1, with D perhaps assigned TRBD1 or TRBD2 (5 bases each). This CDR3 region has 15 residues. Germline CDR1 is KGHDR and CDR2 is SFDVKD. Trimming removed 3 bases at V and 7 bases at J, with 15 bases between. This CDR3 reads CATSDQWGMENEQFF. CDR3 coding DNA: TGTGCCACCAGTGATCAATGGGGGATGGAGAATGAGCAGTTCTTC.

The table lists this clonotype with a few counts. The chain is built from TRBV20-1 and TRBJ2-1; TRBD2 matches at 9 bases. V dropped 5 bases and J dropped 1; count of bases not matched to a gene: 12. The CDR3 is 17 amino acids. Germline V gene lookup returns CDR1 DFQATT and CDR2 SNEGSKA (reference sequence). The CDR3: CSARRGPSGVSYNEQFF. The CDR3 DNA reads TGCAGTGCTCGACGGGGTCCTAGCGGGGTTTCCTACAATGAGCAGTTCTTC.

This CDR3 is CASSVAGDRVGNYGYTF. The CDR3 bases are TGTGCCAGCAGCGTAGCCGGGGATCGCGTGGGGAACTATGGCTACACCTTC. This chain uses TRBV9 with TRBJ1-2; no reliable D call. This CDR3 contains 17 residues. Trimming removed 0 bases at V and 2 bases at J, with 17 bases between. CDR1 and CDR2 from the germline V gene are SGDLS and YYNGEE.

This clonotype has a handful of counts. V usage is TRBV21-1 and J usage is TRBJ1-1; the table names TRBD1, a call not compared with the DNA. TRBV21-1 is labeled a pseudogene. The CDR3 has 15 amino acids. DNA for the CDR3: TGTGCCAGCAGCATCCGGGACAGGGTGAACACTGAAGCTTTCTTT. It is translated as CASSIRDRVNTEAFF.

The table lists this clonotype with many counts. The chain employs TRBV24-1 and TRBJ2-5; perhaps D is TRBD1 or TRBD2 (6 bases each). CDR1 and CDR2 (germline): KGHDR, SFDVKD. The CDR3 runs to 17 residues. V lost 2 bases and J lost 5, with 20 bases in between. The CDR3 region is CATSDYGRGGARETQYF. DNA for the CDR3: TGTGCCACCAGTGATTATGGCAGGGGAGGCGCTAGGGAGACCCAGTACTTC.

This clonotype was detected only a few times. At one boundary the junction diverges from the germline segment, which might be a read error. The genes are TRBV28 and TRBJ2-7; 8 nucleotides agree with TRBD1. Germline loops: CDR1 MDHEN, CDR2 SYDVKM. This CDR3 is 14 amino acids long. The CDR3 coding sequence is TGTGCCAGCAGTTCCAGCCGACAGGGGTGGGCTGAAGACTTC. This gives the protein CASSSSRQGWAEDF.

The genes are TRBV5-1 and TRBJ2-7; unclear D gene. CDR3 size: 13 residues. The ends were cut back, 4 bases at V and 3 bases at J, with 11 bases in the middle. Germline CDR1 and CDR2: SGHRS and YFSETQ. Here the CDR3 DNA reads TGCGCCAGCAGCCTATACACCGACTACGAGCAGTACTTC. Residues: CASSLYTDYEQYF.

V and J are TRBV5-5 and TRBJ2-3; D is possibly TRBD2 (5 bases). The CDR3 extends over 15 amino acids. V was pared by 5 bases and J by 2 bases, with 15 bases between. Germline V gives CDR1 SGHKS, CDR2 YYEKEE (reference sequence). CDR3 residues: CASRRSGLSTDTQYF. The DNA for the CDR3 is TGTGCCAGCAGACGGAGCGGACTGTCCACAGATACGCAGTATTTT. The variable domain in full, with the rest retrieved from reference TRBV5-5 and TRBJ2-3, is DAGVTQSPTHLIKTRGQQVTLRCSPISGHKSVSWYQQVLGQGPQFIFQYYEKEERGRGNFPDRFSARQFPNYSSELNVNALLLGDSALYLCASRRSGLSTDTQYFGPGTRLTVL.

About this clonotype: This clone may be a read error of a much larger clone one base away. The chain carries TRBV7-6 and TRBJ2-5; D call uncertain. There are 12 residues in the CDR3. Trimming cost V 2 bases and J 5 bases, with 6 bases left between them. CDR1 SGHVS and CDR2 FNYEAQ come from the germline V gene. This chain's CDR3 is CASSLKRETQYF. The CDR3 coding sequence is TGTGCCAGCAGCTTAAAGAGGGAGACCCAGTACTTC.

This clonotype was seen a few times. The gene calls are TRBV6-5 and TRBJ2-7; D is unresolved. The CDR3 has 14 amino acids. CDR1 and CDR2 from the germline V gene are MNHEY and SVGAGI. V was clipped by 4 bases and J by 2 bases, with 12 bases between them. CDR3 DNA sequence: TGTGCCAGCAGTTCCGACTGGATAACCTACGAGCAGTACTTC. This sequence encodes CASSSDWITYEQYF.

This clonotype was seen more than once but under ten times. The chain combines TRBV2 with TRBJ2-5; D is undetermined. From germline, CDR1 is SNHLY and CDR2 FYNNEI. V dropped 7 bases and J dropped 9 bases, with 12 bases sitting between them. This CDR3 contains 11 residues. Here the CDR3 reads CASKELMAQYF. In DNA, the CDR3 is TGTGCCAGCAAGGAATTGATGGCCCAGTACTTC. Using reference TRBV2 and TRBJ2-5 for the parts outside the CDR3, the full variable domain is EPEVTQTPSHQVTQMGQEVILRCVPISNHLYFYWYRQILGQKVEFLVSFYNNEISEKSEIFDDQFSVERPDGSNFTLKIRSTKLEDSAMYFCASKELMAQYFGPGTRLLVL.

CDR3 DNA: TGCGCCAGCACCTACCTCAGCGGGAGGGCCTACAATGAGCAGTTCTTC. Encoded protein: CASTYLSGRAYNEQFF. The chain combines TRBV5-1 with TRBJ2-1; TRBD2 agrees at 10 bases. The ends lost 6 bases at V and 2 bases at J; junction bases unmatched: 8. The CDR3 is 16 amino acids. The germline V gene encodes CDR1 SGHRS and CDR2 YFSETQ.

Only a few counts were recorded for this clonotype. The chain uses TRBV20-1 and TRBJ2-3; TRBD2 is a possible D gene (7 bases). Deletions cut 2 bases from V and 2 bases from J, with 11 bases between. In germline, CDR1 is DFQATT, CDR2 SNEGSKA (reference sequence). The CDR3 consists of 14 residues. CDR3 coding DNA: TGCAGTGCTAGAAAGGGGGGGACCACAGATACGCAGTATTTT. It encodes CSARKGGTTDTQYF.